This T cell receptor beta chain derives from a study of control samples from healthy donors and cancer patients. The CDR3 totals 14 residues. Assay: immunoSEQ multiplex PCR; the TCRdb copy retains only in-frame clones and omits some. The profile shows about 140,000 clones, more than 85% of them singletons. The V call is TRBV21-1, the J call TRBJ2-7; the table's D call, TRBD2, was not checked against the DNA. TRBV21-1 counts as a pseudogene. The receptor was derived from a man aged 25 to 40 in good health. The source material was blood. CDR3 sequence reads: CASSKGCRRYEQYF. The CDR3 region has the DNA TGTGCCAGCAGCAAAGGGTGTCGGAGGTACGAGCAGTACTTC.